This T cell receptor (beta chain) was captured by sequencing in a study of spatial heterogeneity in lung cancer. About this clonotype: The antigen remains undetermined.

Regarding the study as a whole: Detection of ubiquitous tumor TCRs in blood was higher at resection than follow-up.

TCRdb ran MiXCR on the 5' RACE reads and lists one entry per CDR3 protein. This table has roughly 10,000 distinct CDR3 sequences, roughly 6% appearing once. The time point was: sample taken at primary tumor resection. Whole RNA, which was extracted from tumor, nontumor lung tissue or frozen PBMC, was sequenced without any cell sorting. This CDR3 has 13 amino acids. CDR1 MDHEN and CDR2 SYDVKM come from the germline V gene. The V gene lost 2 bases and the J gene lost 5 bases, with 9 bases spanning the gap. The chain carries TRBV28 and TRBJ1-2; D is unresolved. The receptor's source is a male donor with early-stage non-small cell lung cancer. Sequencing was performed on PBMCs, taken at surgery. CDR3 bases: TGTGCCAGCAGTTTAGCCCCTCTGTATGGCTACACCTTC. Protein product: CASSLAPLYGYTF.